One TCR beta chain is described in this entry. Its antigen is unidentified. In germline, CDR1 is SNHLY, CDR2 FYNNEI. This CDR3 contains 17 residues. These data belong to a study of T cells expressing NK-cell markers. On the study more broadly: Beta-chain profiling covered CD3+CD56+NKG2C+, CD3+CD56+NKG2C- and CD3+CD56-NKG2C+ sorted subsets. Among eight sequenced donors, seven carried HCMV seropositivity while one was seronegative. Overall study findings and caveats: Certain NKG2C+ T cell clones were expanded, and their HCMV specificity remained unclear.

Libraries used 5'RACE template switching adding universal primer site and UMIs. From the 5' RACE reads, TCRdb lists one entry per CDR3 protein and no DNA. Its table lists some 190,000 distinct CDR3 sequences. The chain carries TRBV2 and TRBJ1-1; absent DNA, TCRdb's TRBD1 call cannot be checked. This receptor was obtained from a man aged 18-75 years in good health. Sequenced material: blood T cells: a sorted CD56 or NKG2C T cell subset, CD4+ or CD8+ T cells, or bulk PBMC T cells (not recorded which). This chain's CDR3 is CASSAGGTGHSNTEAFF.